These T cell receptor beta chains were read from a single sample in a study of T cell responses to AZD1222 COVID-19 vaccine. The data were produced by immunoSEQ multiplex PCR, yet TCRdb's version contains in-frame clones alone and is incomplete. The sample consists of approximately 89,000 clones, about 92% of them appearing once. Sequenced material: peripheral blood, taken on day 0 of AZD1222 vaccination. These receptors were taken from an adult in good health. CDR3s include the opening cysteine and the closing phenylalanine or tryptophan. A D gene is named only where the DNA matches it firmly. Clone size is not always given. Where it is, it says once, few, many or a class for expanded clones.

V: TRBV11-2; D: NA; length: 12; size: NA; J: TRBJ2-7; DNA: TGTGCCAGCAGCTCTGGGCCTGACGAGCAGTACTTC; CDR3: CASSSGPDEQYF
V: TRBV11-3; D: TRBD1; length: 15; size: NA; J: TRBJ2-1; DNA: TGTGCCAGCAGCTCGCTGGGGACAGGGCTCAATGAGCAGTTCTTC; CDR3: CASSSLGTGLNEQFF
V: TRBV2; D: NA; length: 13; size: NA; J: TRBJ1-1; DNA: TGTGCCAGCAGCCTACAGGGATACACTGAAGCTTTCTTT; CDR3: CASSLQGYTEAFF
V: TRBV28; D: TRBD1; length: 16; size: NA; J: TRBJ2-5; DNA: TGTGCCAGCAGCACCGGGACAGGGTGGAATGGGGAGACCCAGTACTTC; CDR3: CASSTGTGWNGETQYF
V: TRBV6-5; D: NA; length: 16; size: once; J: TRBJ2-1; DNA: TGTGCCAGCAGTTACGGAAGGAAAAGCTCCTACAATGAGCAGTTCTTC; CDR3: CASSYGRKSSYNEQFF
V: TRBV7-8; D: NA; length: 15; size: NA; J: TRBJ2-7; DNA: TGTGCCAGCAGCCGGATAGGACAGAGCTCCTACGAGCAGTACTTC; CDR3: CASSRIGQSSYEQYF
V: TRBV19; D: NA; length: 14; size: NA; J: TRBJ1-5; DNA: TGTGCCAGTAGTTCCCGACGAAAGGATCAGCCCCAGCATTTT; CDR3: CASSSRRKDQPQHF
V: TRBV2; D: NA; length: 14; size: NA; J: TRBJ1-1; DNA: TGTGCCAGCAGTGTTAGGACACGGAACACTGAAGCTTTCTTT; CDR3: CASSVRTRNTEAFF
V: TRBV28; D: NA; length: 15; size: NA; J: TRBJ2-1; DNA: TGTGCCAGCAGTGTACAGGGCTGGGAAAACAATGAGCAGTTCTTC; CDR3: CASSVQGWENNEQFF
V: TRBV6-1; D: TRBD2; length: 15; size: few; J: TRBJ2-1; DNA: TGTGCCAGCAGTGAAGCTACGGGAGGATCAAATGAGCAGTTCTTC; CDR3: CASSEATGGSNEQFF
V: TRBV19; D: NA; length: 13; size: NA; J: TRBJ1-2; DNA: TGTGCCAGTAGTATCCCGCAGTTCTATGGCTACACCTTC; CDR3: CASSIPQFYGYTF
V: TRBV6-1; D: TRBD2; length: 16; size: NA; J: TRBJ2-1; DNA: TGTGCCAGCAGTGAGTCGCTAGCGGGAGGCTACAATGAGCAGTTCTTC; CDR3: CASSESLAGGYNEQFF
V: TRBV24-1; D: TRBD2; length: 15; size: NA; J: TRBJ2-7; DNA: TGTGCCACCAGTGACCCCACTAGCGGGAGCAACGAGCAGTACTTC; CDR3: CATSDPTSGSNEQYF
V: TRBV15; D: TRBD1; length: 15; size: NA; J: TRBJ1-6; DNA: TGTGCCACCAGCAGAGATGGTGGGACAGGGTCACCCCTCCACTTT; CDR3: CATSRDGGTGSPLHF
V: TRBV27; D: NA; length: 14; size: NA; J: TRBJ2-1; DNA: TGTGCCAGCAGTACCTGGACAGAAAGTAATGAGCAGTTCTTC; CDR3: CASSTWTESNEQFF
V: TRBV5-1; D: TRBD1; length: 16; size: NA; J: TRBJ1-6; DNA: TGCGCCAGCAGCACGGAACCCGGACAGGGCAATTCACCCCTCCACTTT; CDR3: CASSTEPGQGNSPLHF
V: TRBV2; D: TRBD1; length: 15; size: NA; J: TRBJ2-5; DNA: TGTGCCAGCACGTATTCCGGGACAGGGGGGGAGACCCAGTACTTC; CDR3: CASTYSGTGGETQYF
V: TRBV4-1; D: TRBD1; length: 16; size: NA; J: TRBJ2-2; DNA: TGCGCCAGCAGCCCCGGACAGGGGGCGCGGGGCGGGGAGCTGTTTTTT; CDR3: CASSPGQGARGGELFF
V: TRBV5-1; D: NA; length: 15; size: NA; J: TRBJ2-5; DNA: TGCGCCAGCGTTTCCCAGGGGGGTAGGAGGGAGACCCAGTACTTC; CDR3: CASVSQGGRRETQYF
V: TRBV4-2; D: NA; length: 14; size: once; J: TRBJ2-2; DNA: TGTGCCAGCAGCCCACCGGTCAACACCGGGGAGCTGTTTTTT; CDR3: CASSPPVNTGELFF
V: TRBV14; D: TRBD1; length: 17; size: NA; J: TRBJ1-2; DNA: TGTGCCAGCAGTAACACCTTGGCCGGGACAGGGGGCTCTGGCTACACCTTC; CDR3: CASSNTLAGTGGSGYTF
V: TRBV5-8; D: NA; length: 14; size: NA; J: TRBJ1-5; DNA: TGTGCCAGCAGTTACGGGGCTCACAATCAGCCCCAGCATTTT; CDR3: CASSYGAHNQPQHF
V: TRBV11-2; D: NA; length: 15; size: NA; J: TRBJ2-1; DNA: TGTGCCAGCAGCATTACTAGAGGGATCTACAATGAGCAGTTCTTC; CDR3: CASSITRGIYNEQFF
V: TRBV3-1/TRBV3-2; D: NA; length: 12; size: NA; J: TRBJ1-1; DNA: TGTGCCAGCAGCCAAGCAAGCAGTGAAGCTTTCTTT; CDR3: CASSQASSEAFF
V: TRBV5-1; D: NA; length: 14; size: NA; J: TRBJ1-2; DNA: TGCGCCAGCAGCGGCAGGGGCCCCGGGAGTCACTACACCTTC; CDR3: CASSGRGPGSHYTF
V: TRBV30; D: NA; length: 13; size: once; J: TRBJ1-5; DNA: TGTGCCTGGAGGTCAGGGCATGCTCAGCCCCAGCATTTT; CDR3: CAWRSGHAQPQHF
V: TRBV4-3; D: NA; length: 13; size: NA; J: TRBJ2-7; DNA: TGCGCCAGCAGCCAAGAGGTCACCTACGAGCAGTACTTC; CDR3: CASSQEVTYEQYF
V: TRBV19; D: TRBD2; length: 18; size: NA; J: TRBJ2-1; DNA: TGTGCCAGTAGTATGGGACTAGCGGGAGCGAGCTCCTACAATGAGCAGTTCTTC; CDR3: CASSMGLAGASSYNEQFF
V: TRBV5-6; D: TRBD2; length: 16; size: NA; J: TRBJ2-1; DNA: TGTGCCAGCAGCGATCTAGCGGGAGCCTCCTACAATGAGCAGTTCTTC; CDR3: CASSDLAGASYNEQFF
V: TRBV28; D: TRBD1; length: 13; size: NA; J: TRBJ2-7; DNA: TGTGCCAGCAGTTTACCGGGACAGGGAATCCAGTACTTC; CDR3: CASSLPGQGIQYF
V: TRBV28; D: TRBD1; length: 15; size: few; J: TRBJ1-2; DNA: TGTGCCAGCAGTGAAGCGGGACAGGGGATGAATGGCTACACCTTC; CDR3: CASSEAGQGMNGYTF
V: TRBV20-1; D: NA; length: 16; size: few; J: TRBJ1-5; DNA: TGCAGTGCTAGTCTCGCGGGTTTGCGTAGCAATCAGCCCCAGCATTTT; CDR3: CSASLAGLRSNQPQHF
V: TRBV4-2; D: NA; length: 15; size: NA; J: TRBJ1-4; DNA: TGTGCCAGCAGCCAGAAAGCGACGGCGCTTGAAAAACTGTTTTTT; CDR3: CASSQKATALEKLFF
V: TRBV14; D: NA; length: 14; size: NA; J: TRBJ1-1; DNA: TGTGCCAGCAGCCGGCGGGGGTGGAACACTGAAGCTTTCTTT; CDR3: CASSRRGWNTEAFF
V: TRBV11-1; D: TRBD2; length: 16; size: NA; J: TRBJ2-1; DNA: TGTGCCAGCAGCACCGGGACTAGCGGGTTGAGGTATGAGCAGTTCTTC; CDR3: CASSTGTSGLRYEQFF
V: TRBV28; D: NA; length: 15; size: once; J: TRBJ1-5; DNA: TGTGCCAGCAGTTCTCTGACAGGAGCGGCGAGGCCCCAGCATTTT; CDR3: CASSSLTGAARPQHF
V: TRBV9; D: NA; length: 14; size: NA; J: TRBJ2-1; DNA: TGTGCCAGCAGCGTAGGGACCTTCCCCGGTGAGCAGTTCTTC; CDR3: CASSVGTFPGEQFF
V: TRBV29-1; D: NA; length: 14; size: NA; J: TRBJ2-1; DNA: TGCAGCGTTGTTGGCGGAACTTCCTACAATGAGCAGTTCTTC; CDR3: CSVVGGTSYNEQFF
V: TRBV9; D: NA; length: 13; size: NA; J: TRBJ2-2; DNA: TGTGCCAGCAGCGTAGTAGCGCCCGGGGAGCTGTTTTTT; CDR3: CASSVVAPGELFF
V: TRBV6-5; D: TRBD1; length: 15; size: NA; J: TRBJ2-2; DNA: TGTGCCAGCAGAACGCGGACAGGGGGAGTAGGGGAGCTGTTTTTT; CDR3: CASRTRTGGVGELFF
V: TRBV6-5; D: TRBD1; length: 14; size: NA; J: TRBJ1-2; DNA: TGTGCCAGCAGTTACTCAAAGGGGGCGAACGGCTACACCTTC; CDR3: CASSYSKGANGYTF
V: TRBV7-3; D: TRBD2; length: 13; size: NA; J: TRBJ2-5; DNA: TGTGCCAGCAGCAGGGACTACGATGGGACCCAGTACTTC; CDR3: CASSRDYDGTQYF
V: TRBV28; D: NA; length: 15; size: NA; J: TRBJ1-6; DNA: TGTGCCAGCAGCTCAGGGGTAAAGCTAACTTCACCCCTCCACTTT; CDR3: CASSSGVKLTSPLHF
V: TRBV5-1; D: NA; length: 15; size: NA; J: TRBJ2-2; DNA: TGCGCCAGCAGCCCAGGAGACACCTACACCGGGGAGCTGTTTTTT; CDR3: CASSPGDTYTGELFF
V: TRBV12-3/TRBV12-4; D: TRBD1; length: 13; size: NA; J: TRBJ2-5; DNA: TGTGCCAGCAGTCCGACAGGGGCAGAGACCCAGTACTTC; CDR3: CASSPTGAETQYF
V: TRBV12-3/TRBV12-4; D: NA; length: 11; size: once; J: TRBJ1-1; DNA: TGTGCCAGCAGCCAAGTCCGGATTTTAGATTTT; CDR3: CASSQVRILDF
V: TRBV7-3; D: NA; length: 13; size: NA; J: TRBJ1-3; DNA: TGTGCCAGCAGCGTAAACTCTGGAAACACCATATATTTT; CDR3: CASSVNSGNTIYF
V: TRBV2; D: TRBD2; length: 15; size: NA; J: TRBJ2-1; DNA: TGTGCCAGCAGGGCGACTAGCGGGGCGTACAATGAGCAGTTCTTC; CDR3: CASRATSGAYNEQFF